The 3 T cell receptor beta chains below were found in one sample sequenced in a study of shared clonotypes between healthy human individuals (dated by TCRdb to about 2020). CD8 naive samples were CD45RO-negative cells positively selected for CCR7, giving a CD45RA+CCR7+ population that excluded TemRA cells. The library relied on the immunoSEQ multiplex PCR assay. TCRdb obtained this table from immuneACCESS and retained in-frame rearrangements with V and J assigned. These tables miss some clones; where compared with another copy, unresolved V genes account for less than half of the shortfall, and the remainder is unexplained. Present in this sample are some 2,000,000 clones, roughly 94% of which were seen just once. Together, the top ten hold 0.85% to 1.3% of the sample. The sequenced material came from naive CD8+ T cells sorted from blood. Explained via the paper, the cell subset or site label denotes: CD45RA+CCR7+. Receptor source: a man between 18 and 29 years old in good health.

This chain connects TRBV27 to TRBJ2-1; D is ambiguous. This CDR3 spans 12 amino acids. CDR1 and CDR2 (germline): MNHEY, SMNVEV (reference sequence). The V gene lost 6 bases and the J gene lost 2 bases, with 5 bases spanning the gap. For the CDR3, the DNA is TGTGCCAGCAGCGAAACCTACAATGAGCAGTTCTTC. Its protein is CASSETYNEQFF.

This chain joins TRBV29-1 and TRBJ2-7; 11 nucleotides match TRBD2. The germline gives CDR1 SQVTM, CDR2 ANQGSEA. With 6 bases clipped from V and 3 bases from J, the junction kept 7 bases outside the gene matches. CDR3 size: 14 residues. The CDR3 protein is CSVRLLAGGYEQYF. In DNA form, the CDR3 reads TGCAGCGTCCGTCTCCTAGCGGGAGGCTACGAGCAGTACTTC.

The V call is TRBV5-1, the J call TRBJ2-2, with D hard to call. The germline CDR1 and CDR2 sequences are SGHRS and YFSETQ. The CDR3 spans 11 residues. The V end was cut by 0 bases, the J end by 10 bases, with 4 bases between. As DNA, the CDR3 is TGCGCCAGCAGCTTGGGTCTGGAGCTGTTTTTT. As protein: CASSLGLELFF. Combining the CDR3 with reference TRBV5-1 and TRBJ2-2 gives the whole variable domain KAGVTQTPRYLIKTRGQQVTLSCSPISGHRSVSWYQQTPGQGLQFLFEYFSETQRNKGNFPGRFSGRQFSNSRSEMNVSTLELGDSALYLCASSLGLELFFGEGSRLTVL.